This T cell receptor (beta chain) originates from a study of T-cell reconstitution after alpha-beta-depleted transplantation in children. Findings of the study overall: Expanded graft clones numbering several hundred reportedly gave rise to alpha-beta T cells about two months after transplant. One year post-transplant, T-cell counts and diversity were largely derived from T cells produced anew. Certain patients had high TCRbeta diversity at day 60, and it came from recipient T cells and thymic progenitors that survived.

TCRbeta library preparation incorporated unique molecular identifiers. Using its own MiXCR run on the PCR reads, TCRdb lists one record per CDR3 protein. The sample holds about 300,000 distinct CDR3 sequences, about 9.4% seen once. This clonotype appeared many times. Its antigen is unknown. This material consisted of PBMCs, taken before TCRalphabeta/CD19-depleted stem cell transplant. The clonotype comes from a boy under two years old with acute myeloid leukemia, due to receive a stem cell transplant.

This CDR3 reads CASSPQPGELFF. As DNA, the CDR3 is TGTGCCAGCAGCCCCCAACCCGGGGAGCTGTTTTTT. This chain joins TRBV7-2 and TRBJ2-2; no firm D call. CDR1 is SGHTA and CDR2 is FQGNSA in the germline V gene. This CDR3 spans 12 amino acids. Trimming removed 5 bases from V and 6 bases from J, with 7 bases in between.